This TCR beta chain was identified during a study of tumor and adjacent non-tumor tissue in lung cancer. As for the study in general: The cohort had 12 adenocarcinoma, a couple of squamous cell and 1 small cell patients. Stage I to III disease affected 10 men and 5 women aged roughly 31 to 76.

In its sample, this clonotype was seen a few times. Its antigen is not identified. This sample's RNA came from whole unsorted tissue. With 2 bases clipped from V and 4 bases from J, the junction kept 2 bases outside the gene matches. CDR1 and CDR2 from the germline V gene are MDHEN and SYDVKM. This CDR3 is 13 amino acids long. General study points: Significantly higher TCR diversity was found in tumor than normal lung.

TCRbeta libraries were built with three rounds of nested PCR, modified from ARM-PCR. From the multiplex PCR reads, TCRdb called clonotypes with MiXCR, one entry per CDR3 protein. The sample lists more than 85,000 distinct CDR3 sequences, roughly 80% occurring once. This sequence was found in a woman aged 55-70 years with non-small cell lung cancer. The V call is TRBV28, the J call TRBJ2-7; 7 bases align to TRBD1. Sequencing used lung tumor tissue. CDR3 nucleotide sequence: TGTGCCAGCAGTTTACCAGGGGGATACGAGCAGTACTTC. Its translation is CASSLPGGYEQYF.